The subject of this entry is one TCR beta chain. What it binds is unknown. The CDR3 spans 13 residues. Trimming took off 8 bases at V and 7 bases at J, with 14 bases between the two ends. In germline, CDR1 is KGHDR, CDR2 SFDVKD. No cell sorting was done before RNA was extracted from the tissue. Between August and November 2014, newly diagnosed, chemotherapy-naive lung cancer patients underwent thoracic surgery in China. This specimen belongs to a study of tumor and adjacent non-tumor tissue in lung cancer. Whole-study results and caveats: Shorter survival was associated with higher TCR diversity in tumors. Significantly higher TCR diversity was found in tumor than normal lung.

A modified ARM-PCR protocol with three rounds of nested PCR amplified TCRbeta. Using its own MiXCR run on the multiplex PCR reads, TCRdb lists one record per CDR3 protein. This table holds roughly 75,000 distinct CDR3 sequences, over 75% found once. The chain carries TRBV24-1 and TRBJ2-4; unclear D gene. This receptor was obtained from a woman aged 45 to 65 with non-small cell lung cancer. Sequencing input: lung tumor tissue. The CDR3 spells CATIGVFGNIQYF. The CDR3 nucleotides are TGTGCCACCATTGGGGTTTTTGGTAACATTCAGTACTTC.